This TCR beta chain comes out of a study of identical twins (dated by TCRdb to the mid-2010s). For context, the study as a whole: To test whether fetal clonotypes persist, the study used deep sequencing on TCR alpha and beta repertoires from monozygotic twins, unrelated adults of various ages, and cord blood. To rule out contamination, the twin experiments were replicated at different times with different library preparation protocols.

As for this clonotype: The antigen it recognizes is unknown. Base-call qualities are not available, and no considerably larger clone is one nucleotide away.

For CDR1 and CDR2, the germline V gene (reference sequence) lists DFQATT and SNEGSKA. The trim is 0 bases for V and 0 bases for J, with a gap of 5 bases between the germline ends. The CDR3 starts with the cysteine, ends with the phenylalanine, and has 13 residues. The DNA shown is the 39-base CDR3, in frame from base 1. The receptor library was made with 5' RACE. TCRdb records Illumina HiSeq 2000 as the sequencer. Template switching added a universal primer binding site, and the final cDNA carried a unique molecular identifier that allowed TCR cDNA molecules to be counted accurately. Specific primers in the conserved constant-segment region were used to synthesize first-strand cDNA for the TCR alpha and beta chains. To control for contamination, each cDNA library was double barcoded with a SMART-Mk sample barcode plus Illumina barcodes. TruSeq adapter sequences and Illumina sample barcodes were added in two successive PCR steps. TCR alpha and beta cDNA libraries were sequenced on the Illumina HiSeq platform with custom primers. In the original analysis: MiGEC processed the raw reads to extract unique molecular identifiers, while MiXCR was used to determine the CDR3 positions. For each individual, recombination models were inferred using an EM algorithm with the repgenHMM and IGoR tools. Shared clonotype analysis was performed with the tcR package in R, normalizing sharing by the product of cloneset sizes. Out-of-frame nonproductive sequences were analyzed to study raw recombination free of thymic and clonal selection effects. TCRdb's own reprocessing of the public reads used fastp at Q25 and MiXCR and kept productive beta chains. Merged by CDR3 protein, the rows form single entries marked with the most common genes and DNA. TCRdb's processing, not the authors' own work, is the source of the V and J calls. Across this sample there are approximately 620,000 distinct CDR3 sequences, with less than 10% seen only once. More than 0.75% of the sample comes from the top ten.

Broader findings and caveats from the paper: In monozygotic twins, recombination models systematically underestimated out-of-frame TCR alpha sharing, but the models matched the sharing seen between unrelated individuals. Excess twin sharing in beta out-of-frame sequences was weaker because fewer shared sequences lowered the signal-to-noise ratio. Compared with coincidental sharing between unrelated individuals, out-of-frame TCR alpha sequences shared between twins showed an excess of sequences with low generation probability. Zero-insertion analyses could be partly confounded by invariant T cells such as MAIT and iNKT, although diverse VJ usage argued against such confounding for most clonotypes. Because the same donors could not be followed over many years, the conclusions relied on cross-sectional statistical analysis. Fewer insertions were carried by abundant cord blood beta clonotypes, a similar but weaker trend appeared in young adult naive repertoires, and no such trend appeared in memory repertoires.

Every donor in the study was a healthy Caucasian. The twin cohort consisted of three pairs of female monozygotic twins, all aged 18 to 29 years. The RNA used for TCR libraries was isolated from peripheral blood mononuclear cells. The data also belong to a second study, concerning yellow fever vaccine responses in identical twins. That second report states: According to the authors, the vaccine-induced T cell response in identical twins seemed to be partly convergent and partly specific to each individual. Focusing on identical twins, the study followed the T cell clones that responded to the vaccine, and did so with precision.

The sequence came from a woman aged 18-35 years in good health. Recombination connected TRBV20-1 to TRBJ1-1, with the D segment identity uncertain. The sample consisted of PBMCs. The DNA reads TGCAGTGCTAGAGATCCCGTGAACACTGAAGCTTTCTTT. Its protein reads: CSARDPVNTEAFF.